The 30 T cell receptor beta chains below come from one sample, sequenced in a study of OX40 agonist ivuxolimab in advanced cancers. To prepare the library, the immunoSEQ multiplex PCR assay was applied. Entries here come from immuneACCESS through TCRdb and include only in-frame sequences with V and J called. Some clones fail to appear in such tables; in the studies checked, an unresolved V gene covers under half of the shortfall, and the cause of the remainder is unknown. The sample table lists some 58,000 clones, around 90% of them with a count of one. The ten largest clones add up to around 1.8% of the sample. This specimen consisted of CD4+ or CD8+ T cells sorted from blood, obtained in a trial of the OX40 agonist ivuxolimab. The receptors originated from an adult with an advanced solid tumor such as melanoma, head and neck, liver or kidney cancer.

V usage is TRBV2 and J usage is TRBJ2-1; 8 bases fit TRBD2. V lost 8 bases, J lost 4 bases, and 7 bases stayed unmatched. The CDR3 runs to 14 residues. Germline lookup yields CDR1 SNHLY and CDR2 FYNNEI. CDR3 amino acids: CASSISGEYNEQFF. The CDR3 DNA follows: TGTGCCAGCTCAATTAGCGGGGAATACAATGAGCAGTTCTTC.

The chain recombines TRBV15 with TRBJ2-3; TRBD2 matches at 7 bases. This CDR3 is 15 amino acids long. Germline CDR1 is LNHNV and CDR2 is YYDKDF (reference sequence). Losses at the gene ends were 0 bases for V and 2 bases for J; bases not matched to a gene: 2. CDR3 sequence (DNA): TGTGCCACCAGCAGAGATCGGGACTACACAGATACGCAGTATTTT. Protein product: CATSRDRDYTDTQYF.

The chain joins TRBV5-8 to TRBJ1-5, with 8 bases that match TRBD1. Germline CDR1 SGHTS, CDR2 YDEGEE. The V and J ends lost 4 bases and 7 bases, in that order; junction bases with no gene match: 10. This CDR3 is built from 15 residues. The CDR3 nucleotides read TGTGCCAGCAGCCCAAAGGCAGGGGGCGGCCAGCCCCAGCATTTT. Translating gives CASSPKAGGGQPQHF. Complete variable domain (other parts from reference TRBV5-8 and TRBJ1-5): EAGVTQSPTHLIKTRGQQATLRCSPISGHTSVYWYQQALGLGLQFLLWYDEGEERNRGNFPPRFSGRQFPNYSSELNVNALELEDSALYLCASSPKAGGGQPQHFGDGTRLSIL.

CDR3 in amino acids: CASSLLGQASSGGTDTQYF. The CDR3 coding sequence is TGTGCCAGCAGCTTATTGGGACAGGCCTCCTCCGGGGGTACAGATACGCAGTATTTT. The V and J genes are TRBV7-6 and TRBJ2-3; 8 nucleotides align to TRBD1. Germline V CDR1 and CDR2: SGHVS, FNYEAQ. The CDR3 totals 19 residues. Unmatched junction bases numbered 16, after V lost 2 bases and J lost 3 bases.

This chain links TRBV30 with TRBJ1-6; no definite D call. CDR1 and CDR2 from the germline V gene are GTSNPN and SVGIG (reference sequence). V gave up 5 bases and J gave up 7 bases, with 18 bases separating them. The CDR3 spans 15 residues. The CDR3 DNA reads TGTGCCTGGGCCGGGGTCGGCCCTCCAAATTCACCCCTCCACTTT. Its translation is CAWAGVGPPNSPLHF.

V and J are TRBV27 and TRBJ1-2; D perhaps matches TRBD1 (6 bases). V lost 4 bases to trimming and J lost 1 base, with 13 bases between them. The CDR3 extends over 15 amino acids. CDR1 and CDR2 (germline): MNHEY, SMNVEV (reference sequence). The CDR3 region is CASSWSRTDNYGYTF. The CDR3 DNA reads TGTGCCAGCAGTTGGTCTAGGACAGATAACTATGGCTACACCTTC.

The V gene is TRBV6-1, the J gene TRBJ1-1; perhaps TRBD1 as D (5 bases). This CDR3 is 14 amino acids long. The ends were cut back, 6 bases at V and 1 base at J, with 12 bases in the middle. Germline assignment: CDR1 MNHNS and CDR2 SASEGT. CDR3 protein: CASRYRGENTEAFF. In nucleotides, the CDR3 is TGTGCCAGCAGATATCGGGGGGAGAACACTGAAGCTTTCTTT.

The chain links TRBV7-2 to TRBJ2-3, with 8 bases identical to TRBD2. Germline V lookup: CDR1 SGHTA, CDR2 FQGNSA. The CDR3 sequence is 18 residues long. Trimming cost V 5 bases and J 2 bases; bases outside gene matches: 15. The CDR3 spells CASSTLIRAGGYTDTQYF. The CDR3 coding sequence is TGTGCCAGCAGCACCCTCATCCGGGCGGGGGGCTACACAGATACGCAGTATTTT.

In its sample, this clone was seen once. The genes are TRBV7-9 and TRBJ1-1; D unresolved. Trimming took 3 bases from V and 4 from J, leaving 12 bases between them. The CDR3 is made up of 14 amino acids. Germline CDR1 and CDR2: SEHNR and FQNEAQ (reference sequence). The CDR3 here is CASSFGVGSTEAFF. As DNA, the CDR3 is TGTGCCAGCAGCTTTGGGGTCGGGAGCACTGAAGCTTTCTTT.

The chain employs TRBV7-2 and TRBJ2-3; the D gene is possibly TRBD1 (6 bases). CDR3 length equals 15 residues. The ends were cut back, 2 bases at V and 0 bases at J, with 9 bases in the middle. Germline-derived CDR1 and CDR2 are SGHTA and FQGNSA. CDR3 sequence: CASSLRQGSTDTQYF. As DNA, the CDR3 is TGTGCCAGCAGCTTAAGGCAGGGGAGCACAGATACGCAGTATTTT. Variable domain in full (rest from reference TRBV7-2 and TRBJ2-3): GAGVSQSPSNKVTEKGKDVELRCDPISGHTALYWYRQSLGQGLEFLIYFQGNSAPDKSGLPSDRFSAERTGGSVSTLTIQRTQQEDSAVYLCASSLRQGSTDTQYFGPGTRLTVL.

The rearrangement links TRBV28 to TRBJ1-1, with D hard to call. In germline, CDR1 is MDHEN, CDR2 SYDVKM. The length of the CDR3 is 12 residues. Trimming took off 6 bases at V and 0 bases at J, with 5 bases between the two ends. The CDR3 loop reads CASSVMNTEAFF. The CDR3 coding sequence is TGTGCCAGCAGCGTCATGAACACTGAAGCTTTCTTT.

The J gene is TRBJ2-3, the V gene TRBV4-3, with 7 bases fitting TRBD1. V dropped 1 base and J dropped 5; count of bases not matched to a gene: 6. Germline V CDR1 and CDR2: LGHNA, YSLEER. This CDR3 contains 15 residues. The CDR3 bases are TGCGCCAGCAGCCAAGGACAGGGAGTAGGAGATACGCAGTATTTT. Its translation is CASSQGQGVGDTQYF.

The rearrangement joins TRBV7-8 to TRBJ2-3; tentative D call: TRBD1 (5 bases). The CDR3 totals 16 residues. CDR1 is SGHVS, CDR2 FQNEAQ, per germline. V was pared by 5 bases and J by 7 bases, with 22 bases between. The CDR3 sequence: CASSQRQGALGNTQYF. The CDR3 nucleotides are TGTGCCAGCAGCCAGAGGCAAGGGGCGCTCGGAAATACGCAGTATTTT.

The rearrangement links TRBV20-1 to TRBJ1-2, with D unresolved. V was clipped by 6 bases and J by 5 bases, with 10 bases between them. The CDR3 has 11 residues. In germline, CDR1 is DFQATT, CDR2 SNEGSKA (reference sequence). CDR3 in amino acids: CSAFSGYGYTF. CDR3 in DNA: TGCAGTGCCTTTTCGGGGTATGGCTACACCTTC.

CDR3 region: CASSMGQGPSNQPQHF. CDR3 nucleotides: TGTGCCAGTAGTATGGGACAGGGGCCTAGCAATCAGCCCCAGCATTTT. The chain couples TRBV19 to TRBJ1-5; 10 bases match TRBD1. The CDR3 covers 16 residues. J was trimmed by 0 bases and V by 3 bases; bases with no gene match: 2. The germline CDR1 and CDR2 sequences are LNHDA and SQIVND (reference sequence).

The chain is built from TRBV6-6 and TRBJ1-1, with D possibly matching TRBD1 (6 bases). The V gene lost 2 bases and the J gene lost 4 bases, with 17 bases spanning the gap. The CDR3 extends over 16 amino acids. From germline, CDR1 is MNHNY and CDR2 SVGAGI (reference sequence). CDR3 sequence (DNA): TGTGCCAGCAGTTACGGTCGAGGAGGGGGTAGCACTGAAGCTTTCTTT. It translates to CASSYGRGGGSTEAFF.

The chain recombines TRBV19 with TRBJ1-5; 9 bases align to TRBD1. The CDR3 has 16 residues. V lost 5 bases to trimming and J lost 3 bases; unmatched junction nucleotides: 8. In germline, CDR1 is LNHDA, CDR2 SQIVND (reference sequence). This CDR3 reads CASSSGTGRSNQPQHF. CDR3 nucleotides: TGTGCCAGTAGTTCCGGGACAGGGAGGTCCAATCAGCCCCAGCATTTT.

A remark on this clone: The sample has other DNA sequences that encode this CDR3 too. V usage is TRBV5-6 and J usage is TRBJ1-2; D remains ambiguous. Trimming stripped 3 bases from V and 6 bases from J, with 15 bases between. Germline V gives CDR1 SGHDT, CDR2 YYEEEE. CDR3 length: 14 amino acids. The CDR3 sequence is CASSSPLSRNGYTF. Written as DNA, the CDR3 is TGTGCCAGCAGCTCTCCTTTGTCTAGGAATGGCTACACCTTC.

This chain uses TRBV5-4 with TRBJ2-1; D unclear. The CDR3 totals 13 residues. The ends were cut back, 0 bases at V and 5 bases at J, with 6 bases in the middle. Germline loops: CDR1 SGHNT, CDR2 YYREEE (reference sequence). The DNA of the CDR3 is TGTGCCAGCAGCTTGGCCGGGCACAATGAGCAGTTCTTC. The encoded protein is CASSLAGHNEQFF.

V is TRBV28 and J is TRBJ2-7, with D perhaps matching TRBD2 (6 bases). The CDR3 is 14 residues long. The germline V and J ends were trimmed by 4 bases and 3 bases, with 13 bases remaining between them. In germline, CDR1 is MDHEN, CDR2 SYDVKM. CDR3 in amino acids: CASSSPGGFYEQYF. The CDR3 DNA is TGTGCCAGCAGTTCTCCCGGGGGATTCTACGAGCAGTACTTC.

The chain joins TRBV12-5 to TRBJ1-1; D is uncertain. CDR3 size: 13 residues. Germline lookup yields CDR1 LGHNT and CDR2 FRNRAP. The V end was cut by 3 bases, the J end by 1 base, with 6 bases between. CDR3 sequence reads: CASGLSTNTEAFF. Here the CDR3 DNA reads TGTGCTAGTGGTTTAAGTACGAACACTGAAGCTTTCTTT.

This rearrangement joins TRBV2 to TRBJ1-3, with 7 bases lining up with TRBD1. The CDR3 consists of 14 residues. V lost 7 bases and J lost 8; bases outside the gene matches: 11. Per germline, CDR1 SNHLY and CDR2 FYNNEI. CDR3 DNA sequence: TGTGCCAGCAAACTGACAGGGAACGTGGACACCATATATTTT. As protein: CASKLTGNVDTIYF.

The rearrangement uses TRBV5-1 and TRBJ2-7; maybe TRBD2 (6 bases). The germline V and J ends were trimmed by 0 bases and 6 bases, with 10 bases remaining between them. Germline V gene sequence: CDR1 SGHRS, CDR2 YFSETQ. The CDR3 is 13 residues long. The CDR3 DNA reads as TGCGCCAGCAGCTTGGGACTAGTAGGCGAGCAGTACTTC. This translates into CASSLGLVGEQYF.

The chain carries TRBV6-1 and TRBJ1-4, with D maybe TRBD1 (5 bases). V was cut by 6 bases and J by 8 bases, with 13 bases left in between. Germline CDR1 and CDR2: MNHNS and SASEGT. The CDR3 has 13 amino acids. The CDR3 bases are TGTGCCAGCAGGTGGCAGGGAGGCGAAAAACTGTTTTTT. Translation gives CASRWQGGEKLFF.

The V call is TRBV6-1, the J call TRBJ1-4; 7 bases line up with TRBD1. The CDR3 runs to 14 residues. The trim removed 5 bases at V and 5 bases at J, leaving 5 bases unmatched. In germline, CDR1 is MNHNS, CDR2 SASEGT. This CDR3 reads CASSTGTDNEKLFF. The CDR3 coding sequence is TGTGCCAGCAGTACCGGGACAGACAATGAAAAACTGTTTTTT.

V gene TRBV7-9 combines with J gene TRBJ1-2; TRBD1 matches at 9 bases. Germline lookup yields CDR1 SEHNR and CDR2 FQNEAQ (reference sequence). V gave up 1 base and J gave up 2 bases; unmatched junction bases: 11. The CDR3 has 18 amino acids. For the CDR3, the DNA is TGTGCCAGCAGCTTAGACCTTAACAGGGGGCGCGGAAACTATGGCTACACCTTC. It codes for CASSLDLNRGRGNYGYTF.

The chain is built from TRBV30 and TRBJ1-1; possibly TRBD1 for D (6 bases). With 3 bases removed from V and 5 bases from J, the gap between germline ends came to 16 bases. Germline values: CDR1 GTSNPN, CDR2 SVGIG (reference sequence). The CDR3 length is 14 residues. The CDR3 spells CAWSTAGGLTEAFF. CDR3 DNA sequence: TGTGCCTGGAGCACGGCGGGGGGGCTGACTGAAGCTTTCTTT. Based on the CDR3 plus reference TRBV30 and TRBJ1-1, the full variable domain is SQTIHQWPATLVQPVGSPLSLECTVEGTSNPNLYWYRQAAGRGLQLLFYSVGIGQISSEVPQNLSASRPQDRQFILSSKKLLLSDSGFYLCAWSTAGGLTEAFFGQGTRLTVV.

The chain recombines TRBV2 with TRBJ2-3; 10 bases fit TRBD1. There are 15 residues in the CDR3. Germline V gene sequence: CDR1 SNHLY, CDR2 FYNNEI. The junction had 7 bases not matched to a gene; V was cut back by 6 bases and J by 4 bases. The CDR3 loop is CASRRRDRGPDTQYF. The CDR3 DNA sequence: TGTGCCAGCAGAAGGAGGGACAGGGGACCAGATACGCAGTATTTT.

This sequence joins TRBV28 and TRBJ1-2; tentative D call: TRBD1 (6 bases). The germline V gene has CDR1 MDHEN and CDR2 SYDVKM. This CDR3 contains 15 residues. V was clipped by 7 bases and J by 7 bases, with 22 bases between them. Here the CDR3 reads CASKGGTSISSGYTF. In DNA, the CDR3 is TGTGCCAGCAAAGGGGGTACGTCTATTTCCAGTGGCTACACCTTC.

This chain connects TRBV29-1 to TRBJ2-2, with 11 bases that match TRBD2. The junction had 9 bases not matched to a gene; V was cut back by 6 bases and J by 6 bases. CDR1 SQVTM and CDR2 ANQGSEA come from the germline V gene. This CDR3 has 15 residues. The CDR3: CSVATSGSVAGELFF. CDR3 nucleotide sequence: TGCAGCGTCGCCACTAGCGGGAGCGTGGCCGGGGAGCTGTTTTTT.